These T cell receptor beta chains were read from a single sample in a study of CD8+ T cells in alopecia areata. Measured with immunoSEQ multiplex PCR; TCRdb has only the in-frame clones, and not every one. The sample holds more than 150,000 clones, about three fifths seen once. The sample here was CD4+ T cells sorted from blood, taken at week 4, from a patient treated with tofacitinib. These receptors originate from a human donor with alopecia areata. CDR3s include the opening cysteine and the closing phenylalanine or tryptophan. A D gene is named only where the DNA matches it firmly. Rows give clone size only sometimes, using once, few, many, or a class for an expanded clone.

len: 14; v_gene: TRBV5-1; d_gene: TRBD1; abundance: -; CDR3aa: CASSLDLTGAQQFF
len: 13; v_gene: TRBV6-5; d_gene: TRBD1; abundance: -; CDR3aa: CASSRGQLAGYTF
len: 15; v_gene: TRBV28; d_gene: TRBD1; abundance: -; CDR3aa: CASSLGTGVVREQYF
len: 14; v_gene: TRBV5-4; d_gene: -; abundance: -; CDR3aa: CASSSWGFQETQYF
len: 11; v_gene: TRBV25-1; d_gene: -; abundance: once; CDR3aa: CASSPGMRQYF
len: 14; v_gene: TRBV19; d_gene: -; abundance: -; CDR3aa: CATQNAGGRAEAFF
len: 16; v_gene: TRBV9; d_gene: TRBD2; abundance: few; CDR3aa: CASSVGSSGVQETQYF
len: 15; v_gene: TRBV4-3; d_gene: -; abundance: -; CDR3aa: CASSQDRASYNEQFF
len: 16; v_gene: TRBV27; d_gene: TRBD1; abundance: -; CDR3aa: CASSFGPRGPNTEAFF
len: 14; v_gene: TRBV29-1; d_gene: TRBD2; abundance: few; CDR3aa: CSVTSLAGQETQYF
len: 13; v_gene: TRBV10-3; d_gene: TRBD1; abundance: -; CDR3aa: CAISGDRGGEQYF
len: 13; v_gene: TRBV28; d_gene: -; abundance: -; CDR3aa: CASRWGNTGELFF
len: 15; v_gene: TRBV5-6; d_gene: -; abundance: -; CDR3aa: CASSLTGVILYGYTF
len: 15; v_gene: TRBV6-6; d_gene: -; abundance: medium-sized; CDR3aa: CATEPGHSLQETQYF
len: 14; v_gene: TRBV6-5; d_gene: TRBD1; abundance: -; CDR3aa: CASSRGTGMETQYF
len: 16; v_gene: TRBV27; d_gene: -; abundance: once; CDR3aa: CASSPSQGRGNQPQHF
len: 17; v_gene: TRBV15; d_gene: -; abundance: -; CDR3aa: CATSRAQALYSNQPQHF
len: 15; v_gene: TRBV7-2; d_gene: -; abundance: -; CDR3aa: CASSLWTTPRETQYF
len: 12; v_gene: TRBV29-1; d_gene: -; abundance: once; CDR3aa: CSVEDGGDEQYF
len: 15; v_gene: TRBV28; d_gene: TRBD1; abundance: few; CDR3aa: CASSSPVDRGDEAFF
len: 15; v_gene: TRBV4-1; d_gene: -; abundance: -; CDR3aa: CASSQYSDSNQPQHF
len: 12; v_gene: TRBV7-2; d_gene: -; abundance: few; CDR3aa: CASSFLDSPLHF
len: 14; v_gene: TRBV27; d_gene: -; abundance: -; CDR3aa: CASSLGRPSSPLHF
len: 11; v_gene: TRBV30; d_gene: -; abundance: -; CDR3aa: CAWSGDTDLRF
len: 14; v_gene: TRBV7-6; d_gene: -; abundance: few; CDR3aa: CASSRGIPLQKQFF
len: 14; v_gene: TRBV2; d_gene: -; abundance: -; CDR3aa: CASERDEGYNEQFF
len: 14; v_gene: TRBV29-1; d_gene: TRBD1; abundance: -; CDR3aa: CSVCLMTGYTEAFF
len: 19; v_gene: TRBV4-1; d_gene: -; abundance: -; CDR3aa: CASSQEARGGPGGNSPLHF
len: 14; v_gene: TRBV6-5; d_gene: -; abundance: -; CDR3aa: CASSYSQDLYGYTF
len: 11; v_gene: TRBV20-1; d_gene: -; abundance: -; CDR3aa: CSAEQVPEAFF
len: 14; v_gene: TRBV7-9; d_gene: -; abundance: -; CDR3aa: CASSSLAGTDTQYF
len: 11; v_gene: TRBV30; d_gene: -; abundance: few; CDR3aa: CAWRGNSPLHF
len: 15; v_gene: TRBV4-3; d_gene: TRBD1; abundance: few; CDR3aa: CASSQAGQGPYEQYF
len: 14; v_gene: TRBV28; d_gene: -; abundance: -; CDR3aa: CASTPPMRGEKLFF
len: 16; v_gene: TRBV9; d_gene: TRBD1; abundance: few; CDR3aa: CASSPGTGSSGNTIYF
len: 15; v_gene: TRBV30; d_gene: TRBD2; abundance: -; CDR3aa: CAWPTSGGTQETQYF
len: 17; v_gene: TRBV2; d_gene: TRBD2; abundance: -; CDR3aa: CASSAPKERGLQETQYF
len: 13; v_gene: TRBV7-3; d_gene: -; abundance: -; CDR3aa: CASSLQNNSPLHF
len: 13; v_gene: TRBV9; d_gene: -; abundance: -; CDR3aa: CASSVSGGYEQYF
len: 13; v_gene: TRBV7-2; d_gene: -; abundance: few; CDR3aa: CASSLTGYNEQFF
len: 14; v_gene: TRBV2; d_gene: -; abundance: -; CDR3aa: CASSGQGSYNEQFF
len: 13; v_gene: TRBV6-6; d_gene: -; abundance: -; CDR3aa: CASSPGQSYGYTF
len: 13; v_gene: TRBV29-1; d_gene: -; abundance: -; CDR3aa: CSVEPGRQETQYF
len: 17; v_gene: TRBV4-1; d_gene: -; abundance: -; CDR3aa: CASSQLTAGSGANVLTF
len: 14; v_gene: TRBV7-3; d_gene: TRBD1; abundance: -; CDR3aa: CASSAQGASYEQYF
len: 15; v_gene: TRBV6-1; d_gene: TRBD1; abundance: -; CDR3aa: CASRGQTISNQPQHF
len: 11; v_gene: TRBV29-1; d_gene: -; abundance: -; CDR3aa: CSVEANYEQYF
len: 12; v_gene: TRBV25-1; d_gene: -; abundance: -; CDR3aa: CASRPGDSPLHF
len: 14; v_gene: TRBV2; d_gene: TRBD1; abundance: -; CDR3aa: CASSPTGGIQPQHF
len: 13; v_gene: TRBV19; d_gene: -; abundance: few; CDR3aa: CASSFEVSGELFF
len: 14; v_gene: TRBV29-1; d_gene: TRBD1; abundance: few; CDR3aa: CSANRETGGFGYTF
len: 12; v_gene: TRBV29-1; d_gene: TRBD1; abundance: -; CDR3aa: CSVTQGKTEAFF
len: 11; v_gene: TRBV20-1; d_gene: -; abundance: -; CDR3aa: CSAGVGYGYTF
len: 16; v_gene: TRBV5-6; d_gene: -; abundance: few; CDR3aa: CASSLAGRTDTGELFF
len: 13; v_gene: TRBV29-1; d_gene: -; abundance: -; CDR3aa: CSVGEATNEKLFF
len: 12; v_gene: TRBV29-1; d_gene: -; abundance: -; CDR3aa: CSVELGINEQFF
len: 15; v_gene: TRBV10-3; d_gene: -; abundance: -; CDR3aa: CAISGRGIDLNEQFF